The 17 T cell receptor beta chains given below trace back to one sample, sequenced in a study of T cell changes during pregnancy in multiple sclerosis. Assay used: immunoSEQ multiplex PCR; TCRdb lists only in-frame clones, some missing. The table includes more than 35,000 clones, more than 70% detected once. This sample comprised CD8+ T cells from peripheral blood mononuclear cells, obtained after pregnancy. The receptors stem from a female donor in good health, enrolled as a control in a pregnancy study.

The CDR3 region has the DNA TGTGCCAGCGGAAAAGGGACAGACGAGCAGTACTTC. This translates into CASGKGTDEQYF. The rearrangement joins TRBV7-9 to TRBJ2-7, with 7 bases matching TRBD1. The CDR3 is made up of 12 amino acids. V shed 8 bases, J shed 5 bases, and the junction held 6 bases outside the gene matches. Germline lookup yields CDR1 SEHNR and CDR2 FQNEAQ (reference sequence).

This clone showed up just once. This chain links TRBV7-9 with TRBJ1-1; D is possibly TRBD1 (6 bases). This CDR3 is built from 15 residues. Trimming removed 0 bases from V and 1 base from J, with 9 bases in between. Per germline, CDR1 SEHNR and CDR2 FQNEAQ (reference sequence). The CDR3 DNA is TGTGCCAGCAGCTTAGCGCTGGGACAGAACACTGAAGCTTTCTTT. Its translation: CASSLALGQNTEAFF. The full variable domain, completed using reference TRBV7-9 and TRBJ1-1, is DTGVSQNPRHKITKRGQNVTFRCDPISEHNRLYWYRQTLGQGPEFLTYFQNEAQLEKSRLLSDRFSAERPKGSFSTLEIQRTEQGDSAMYLCASSLALGQNTEAFFGQGTRLTVV.

This chain joins TRBV29-1 and TRBJ2-1; D is undetermined. This CDR3 comprises 9 residues. Trimming left V 3 bases short and J 13 bases short, with 7 bases between. Germline CDR1 and CDR2: SQVTM and ANQGSEA. The CDR3 DNA reads as TGCAGCGTTGACCGCCTACAGTTCTTC. Its translation is CSVDRLQFF.

The chain joins TRBV19 to TRBJ1-2; D ambiguous. The CDR3 contains 12 residues. Germline assignment: CDR1 LNHDA and CDR2 SQIVND (reference sequence). The V end lost 3 bases, the J end lost 5 bases, and 7 bases lay between the germline ends. This chain's CDR3 is CASSIGEYGYTF. As DNA, the CDR3 is TGTGCCAGTAGTATCGGGGAGTATGGCTACACCTTC. Full variable domain (outside the CDR3, taken from reference TRBV19 and TRBJ1-2): DGGITQSPKYLFRKEGQNVTLSCEQNLNHDAMYWYRQDPGQGLRLIYYSQIVNDFQKGDIAEGYSVSREKKESFPLTVTSAQKNPTAFYLCASSIGEYGYTFGSGTRLTVV.

The V call is TRBV21-1, the J call TRBJ2-4; the D call TRBD1 from the table was never checked on the DNA. TRBV21-1 is classified as a pseudogene. The CDR3 totals 16 residues. The CDR3 reads CASGVRDRLAKNIQYF. CDR3 in DNA: TGTGCCAGCGGCGTCCGGGACAGACTAGCCAAAAACATTCAGTACTTC.

This clone was seen only once. The chain uses TRBV27 and TRBJ2-3; TRBD2 agrees at 11 bases. V lost 2 bases and J lost 7; bases outside the gene matches: 8. The CDR3 is made up of 16 amino acids. The germline V gene encodes CDR1 MNHEY and CDR2 SMNVEV (reference sequence). The CDR3 spells CASSLGVAGGGYTQYF. CDR3 coding DNA: TGTGCCAGCAGTTTAGGGGTAGCGGGGGGGGGCTATACGCAGTATTTT.

The V gene is TRBV6-5, the J gene TRBJ1-2; 7 bases are a match to TRBD1. This CDR3 has 12 residues. J gave up 4 bases and V 9 bases, and 5 bases lay outside the gene matches. The germline CDR1 and CDR2 sequences are MNHEY and SVGAGI. The CDR3 loop reads CARHDRAYGYTF. The CDR3 DNA follows: TGTGCCAGACACGACAGGGCCTATGGCTACACCTTC.

The rearrangement joins TRBV2 to TRBJ1-2; D ambiguous. This CDR3 contains 15 residues. Trimming shortened V by 6 bases and J by 4 bases, and 18 bases separated the two germline ends. CDR1 SNHLY and CDR2 FYNNEI come from the germline V gene. CDR3 coding DNA: TGTGCCAGCAGAGCTCTCTCCGGGATACTCTATGGCTACACCTTC. Amino acids: CASRALSGILYGYTF.

The V gene is TRBV11-2, the J gene TRBJ1-2; D possibly corresponds to TRBD1 (5 bases). Germline V gives CDR1 SGHAT, CDR2 FQNNGV. The CDR3 runs 15 residues. The germline V and J ends were trimmed by 0 bases and 8 bases, with 16 bases remaining between them. CDR3 sequence: CASSLDQGSPAGYTF. The DNA for the CDR3 is TGTGCCAGCAGCTTAGATCAGGGCTCCCCGGCGGGCTACACCTTC.

The count of this clone is one. The J gene is TRBJ1-5, the V gene TRBV4-3, with a possible D match to TRBD1 (5 bases). This CDR3 has 16 residues. The germline V and J ends were trimmed by 0 bases and 1 base, with 10 bases remaining between them. CDR1 and CDR2 (germline): LGHNA, YSLEER. The DNA for the CDR3 is TGCGCCAGCAGCCAAGATAGAGCAGGGAGCAATCAGCCCCAGCATTTT. Protein sequence: CASSQDRAGSNQPQHF.

Within the sample, this clone is medium-sized. The chain carries TRBV7-3 and TRBJ1-1, with 7 bases aligning to TRBD1. V shed 5 bases and J 6 bases; nucleotides not matched to a gene: 9. There are 14 residues in the CDR3. Per germline, CDR1 SGHTA and CDR2 FQGTGA. For the CDR3, the DNA is TGTGCCAGCAGCCCCCATCAGGGGGACGCTGAAGCTTTCTTT. Translated: CASSPHQGDAEAFF.

This chain links TRBV7-3 with TRBJ2-3; tentatively, D is TRBD2 (5 bases). V was cut by 0 bases and J by 0 bases, with 7 bases left in between. Germline CDR1 reads SGHTA; CDR2 reads FQGTGA. This CDR3 is built from 15 residues. CDR3 amino acids: CASSLTGASTDTQYF. In nucleotides, the CDR3 is TGTGCCAGCAGCTTAACGGGAGCGAGCACAGATACGCAGTATTTT.

This chain connects TRBV11-3 to TRBJ2-1, with TRBD1 identical over 7 bases. V was clipped by 3 bases and J by 10 bases; unmatched bases: 6. CDR1 is SGHNT, CDR2 YENEEA, per germline. The CDR3 is 13 amino acids. CDR3 region: CASSFEGAREQFF. DNA of the CDR3: TGTGCCAGCAGCTTCGAGGGGGCAAGGGAGCAGTTCTTC.

The sample holds one count of this clone. The chain has TRBV7-9 and TRBJ1-4; D may be TRBD1 (6 bases). The V and J ends lost 3 bases and 7 bases respectively, with 12 bases between them. The CDR3 has 14 residues. Germline CDR1 reads SEHNR; CDR2 reads FQNEAQ (reference sequence). CDR3 in amino acids: CASSLVRGGEKLFF. In DNA, the CDR3 is TGTGCCAGCAGCTTGGTCAGGGGTGGTGAAAAACTGTTTTTT.

The chain combines TRBV4-3 with TRBJ2-1; D perhaps matches TRBD1 (6 bases). The CDR3 runs to 15 residues. From germline, CDR1 is LGHNA and CDR2 YSLEER. Trimming pared 4 bases from V and 8 bases from J, leaving 18 bases between. CDR3 in amino acids: CASSLNRDPGDEQFF. The DNA of the CDR3 is TGCGCCAGCAGCCTCAACAGGGACCCCGGAGATGAGCAGTTCTTC.

The chain recombines TRBV30 with TRBJ1-4; D not resolved. This CDR3 region has 13 residues. With 8 bases removed from V and 5 bases from J, the gap between germline ends came to 15 bases. Germline CDR1 and CDR2: GTSNPN and SVGIG (reference sequence). The CDR3 loop is CARRQVPNEKLFF. CDR3 bases: TGTGCCCGCCGGCAGGTACCGAATGAAAAACTGTTTTTT.

The rearrangement joins TRBV29-1 to TRBJ2-3; D is possibly TRBD2 (7 bases). V was cut by 7 bases and J by 5 bases, with 19 bases left in between. In germline, CDR1 is SQVTM, CDR2 ANQGSEA. This CDR3 has 14 residues. CDR3 residues: CSAGRAGAIDTQYF. CDR3 coding DNA: TGCAGCGCTGGGAGGGCAGGGGCGATAGATACGCAGTATTTT.